The 18 T cell receptor beta chains given below trace back to one sample, sequenced in a study of regulatory T cells in long-lasting Graves disease. HTBI primers from iRepertoire and Arm-PCR of CDR3 regions yielded the TCR beta libraries. TCRdb independently ran MiXCR on the multiplex PCR reads; one entry per CDR3 protein. This table holds a few hundred thousand distinct CDR3 sequences, around 20% found once. Documented time point: newly diagnosed GD, antithyroid drugs for less than 3 months. Extracted RNA from PBMCs served as the source of the TCR library. The specimen comprised peripheral blood mononuclear cells (PBMCs), sampled at new diagnosis, from a patient treated with antithyroid drugs. These receptors all stem from a female donor with Graves disease.

Remarks on this clonotype: A much more abundant neighbour one base away suggests this may be a read error. The rearrangement uses TRBV6-2 or TRBV6-3 and TRBJ1-1; D is unresolved. The CDR3 spans 14 residues. Germline assignment: CDR1 MNHEY and CDR2 SVGEGT. The V end was cut by 2 bases, the J end by 1 base, with 8 bases between. CDR3 protein: CASSYPRQNTEAFF. The CDR3 DNA follows: TGTGCCAGCAGTTACCCGAGGCAGAACACTGAAGCTTTCTTT.

This clonotype was seen at least ten times. This sequence joins TRBV5-6 and TRBJ1-5, with D perhaps matching TRBD1 (5 bases). The CDR3 sequence is 17 residues long. The germline V and J ends were trimmed by 1 base and 0 bases, with 14 bases remaining between them. From germline, CDR1 is SGHDT and CDR2 YYEEEE. Written as DNA, the CDR3 is TGTGCCAGCAGCTTGAGGGGAATTGGGAATAGCAATCAGCCCCAGCATTTT. Translated, it gives CASSLRGIGNSNQPQHF.

This clonotype showed up many times. V gene TRBV5-1 combines with J gene TRBJ2-7; D gene ambiguous. This CDR3 contains 14 residues. Germline-derived CDR1 and CDR2 are SGHRS and YFSETQ. V was shortened by 1 base and J by 0 bases, with 8 bases between the two germline ends. CDR3 loop: CASSLRAHSYEQYF. Written as DNA, the CDR3 is TGCGCCAGCAGCTTGAGGGCCCACTCCTACGAGCAGTACTTC.

This clonotype has a count of ten or more. This sequence joins TRBV9 and TRBJ1-5, with D perhaps TRBD1 (5 bases). CDR1 SGDLS and CDR2 YYNGEE come from the germline V gene. Deletions cut 4 bases from V and 1 base from J, with 12 bases between. The CDR3 contains 15 residues. CDR3 sequence reads: CASSLRGDSNQPQHF. DNA for the CDR3: TGTGCCAGCAGCCTCAGAGGGGACAGCAATCAGCCCCAGCATTTT.

At least ten counts were recorded for this clonotype. The chain employs TRBV28 and TRBJ2-5; 14 bases fit TRBD2. The length of the CDR3 is 19 residues. Losses at the gene ends were 5 bases for V and 2 bases for J; bases not matched to a gene: 13. Per the germline V gene, CDR1 is MDHEN and CDR2 is SYDVKM. Here the CDR3 reads CASSLQPGLAGAGQETQYF. In DNA, the CDR3 is TGTGCCAGCAGTCTTCAGCCGGGACTAGCGGGAGCTGGGCAAGAGACCCAGTACTTC.

This clonotype was observed at least ten times. J is TRBJ2-5 and V is TRBV15, with D tentatively TRBD1 (7 bases). Trimming cost V 2 bases and J 4 bases, with 14 bases left between them. The germline V gene has CDR1 LNHNV and CDR2 YYDKDF (reference sequence). The CDR3 runs to 15 residues. In nucleotides, the CDR3 is TGTGCCACCAGCAGACTTCTCCAGGGGGGAGAGACCCAGTACTTC. It encodes CATSRLLQGGETQYF.

This chain connects TRBV6-2 or TRBV6-3 to TRBJ2-5, with D unclear. There are 15 residues in the CDR3. V was clipped by 5 bases and J by 3 bases, with 16 bases between them. CDR1 is MNHEY and CDR2 is SVGEGT in the germline V gene. For the CDR3, the DNA is TGTGCCAGCAGTGCAAACCGGGCCCGGGAAGAGACCCAGTACTTC. This translates into CASSANRAREETQYF.

Turning to this clonotype: Given a far larger clone just one base away, this is likely a sequencing read error. V and J are TRBV2 and TRBJ2-1, with D perhaps matching TRBD2 (5 bases). The last part of the DNA fits TRBJ2-7 better; the J call may be wrong. Germline CDR1 reads SNHLY; CDR2 reads FYNNEI. The CDR3 is 15 amino acids. CDR3 protein: CASSLRGSSYNEQYF. The CDR3 coding sequence is TGTGCCAGCAGTTTACGAGGGTCTTCCTACAATGAGCAGTACTTC.

This clonotype was observed many times. V and J are TRBV11-2 and TRBJ2-5, with 9 bases aligning to TRBD1. The V gene end was trimmed by 6 bases and the J gene end by 4 bases; junction bases not matched to a gene: 3. CDR3 size: 13 residues. Germline V gives CDR1 SGHAT, CDR2 FQNNGV. The CDR3 spells CASSMTGGETQYF. CDR3 DNA sequence: TGTGCCAGCAGTATGACAGGGGGAGAGACCCAGTACTTC.

The V gene is TRBV5-5, the J gene TRBJ1-1; no clear D. V was trimmed by 1 base and J by 2 bases, leaving 12 bases between them. Germline lookup yields CDR1 SGHKS and CDR2 YYEKEE (reference sequence). This CDR3 contains 15 residues. CDR3 residues: CASSLLGDTNTEAFF. The CDR3 coding sequence is TGTGCCAGCAGCTTGCTTGGGGATACCAACACTGAAGCTTTCTTT.

The CDR3 nucleotides read TGTGCCAGCAGCTTGGGGACGAGGAATGAAAAACTGTTTTTT. Translation: CASSLGTRNEKLFF. The chain joins TRBV5-4 to TRBJ1-4, with unresolved D. The germline V and J ends were trimmed by 0 bases and 5 bases, with 8 bases remaining between them. Germline V gives CDR1 SGHNT, CDR2 YYREEE (reference sequence). The CDR3 covers 14 residues.

In its sample, this clonotype was seen many times. The rearrangement joins TRBV10-1 to TRBJ2-3; 9 bases align to TRBD2. Trimming removed 3 bases from V and 5 bases from J; junction bases left unmatched: 6. The CDR3 runs 15 residues. Germline CDR1 WNHNN, CDR2 SYGVQD (reference sequence). The CDR3 loop is CASSDSGSWKDTQYF. The CDR3 region has the DNA TGCGCCAGCAGTGATAGCGGGAGTTGGAAAGATACGCAGTATTTT.

To note about this clonotype: With a much larger clone just one base away, this may be a read error. The gene calls are TRBV24-1 and TRBJ2-1; TRBD2 matches at 14 bases. Germline-derived CDR1 and CDR2 are KGHDR and SFDVKD. The CDR3 consists of 20 residues. The CDR3 DNA is TGTGCCACCAGTGTCACAACGGGACTAGCGGGGGAGAGCTCCTACAATGAGCTGTTCTTC. Amino acid sequence: CATSVTTGLAGESSYNELFF.

This clonotype was seen at least ten times. The CDR3 region has the DNA TGTGCCAGCAGTTGGGACAGGGGCGGTGGCTACACCTTC. The encoded protein is CASSWDRGGGYTF. V is TRBV12-3 or TRBV12-4 and J is TRBJ1-2, with TRBD1 identical over 10 bases. CDR3 length: 13 amino acids. The junction had 3 bases not matched to a gene; V was cut back by 4 bases and J by 7 bases.

This clonotype was recorded at least ten times. The J gene is TRBJ2-1, the V gene TRBV6-2 or TRBV6-3; no reliable D call. Between the trimmed V and J ends, which lost 1 base and 1 base, there was a span of 5 bases. Germline CDR1 and CDR2: MNHEY and SVGEGT. The CDR3 runs to 14 residues. The CDR3 loop reads CASSYYSSYNEQFF. CDR3 bases: TGTGCCAGCAGTTACTACTCGTCCTACAATGAGCAGTTCTTC.

Ten or more counts support this clonotype. J is TRBJ2-7 and V is TRBV20-1; 8 positions agree with TRBD1. CDR3 length equals 12 residues. Losses at the gene ends were 2 bases for V and 6 bases for J; bases not matched to a gene: 3. From germline, CDR1 is DFQATT and CDR2 SNEGSKA (reference sequence). CDR3 sequence reads: CSARTGGTEQYF. The DNA of the CDR3 is TGCAGTGCTAGAACAGGGGGTACCGAGCAGTACTTC.

This clonotype was detected ten times or more. Here the CDR3 reads CASRSEGGFANEKLFF. Here the CDR3 DNA reads TGCGCCAGCAGATCCGAAGGGGGTTTCGCTAATGAAAAACTGTTTTTT. The chain uses TRBV5-1 and TRBJ1-4, with D possibly being TRBD1 (6 bases). Germline lookup yields CDR1 SGHRS and CDR2 YFSETQ. Trimming cost V 5 bases and J 3 bases, with 17 bases left between them. This CDR3 has 16 residues.

The gene calls are TRBV6-2 or TRBV6-3 and TRBJ2-7; D ambiguous. This CDR3 has 15 residues. CDR1 and CDR2 from the germline V gene are MNHEY and SVGEGT. V lost 2 bases, J lost 6 bases, and 17 bases lay in between. The CDR3 region is CASSYDPGSLVEQYF. CDR3 sequence (DNA): TGTGCCAGCAGTTACGATCCGGGTTCTCTCGTCGAGCAGTACTTC.